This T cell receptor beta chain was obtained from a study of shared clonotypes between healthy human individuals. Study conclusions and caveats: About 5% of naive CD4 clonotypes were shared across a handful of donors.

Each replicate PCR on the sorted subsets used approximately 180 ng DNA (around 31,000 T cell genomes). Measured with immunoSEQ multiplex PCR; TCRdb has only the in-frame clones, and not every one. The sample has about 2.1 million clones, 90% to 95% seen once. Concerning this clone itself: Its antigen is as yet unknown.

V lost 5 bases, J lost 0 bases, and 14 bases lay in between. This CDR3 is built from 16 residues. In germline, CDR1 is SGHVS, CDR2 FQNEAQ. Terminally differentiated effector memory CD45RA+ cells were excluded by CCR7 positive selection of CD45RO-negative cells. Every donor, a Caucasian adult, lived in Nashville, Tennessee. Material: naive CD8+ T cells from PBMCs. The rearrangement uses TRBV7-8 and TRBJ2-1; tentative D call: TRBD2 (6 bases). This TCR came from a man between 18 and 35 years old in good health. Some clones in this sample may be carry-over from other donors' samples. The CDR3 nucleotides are TGTGCCAGCAGCCAGGGCCCTAGCGTCTCCTACAATGAGCAGTTCTTC. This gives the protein CASSQGPSVSYNEQFF.